This entry describes one T cell receptor (beta chain). These data come from a study of immune cell composition in non-small cell lung cancer. The CDR3 length is 18 residues. V lost 0 bases to trimming and J lost 6 bases, with 21 bases between them. Per the germline V gene, CDR1 is SGHRS and CDR2 is YFSETQ. Method: immunoSEQ multiplex PCR; TCRdb's copy keeps in-frame clones and lacks some. The top ten hold 9.4% of the sample, which has roughly 8,300 clones, roughly three quarters seen once. The TCR originated in a human donor with non-small cell lung cancer. Specimen: lung tumor tissue. The gene calls are TRBV5-1 and TRBJ2-2, with D perhaps assigned TRBD1 or TRBD2 (5 bases each). The CDR3 region is CASSLEFLAGRESGELFF. In nucleotides, the CDR3 is TGCGCCAGCAGCTTGGAGTTCTTGGCAGGGAGAGAATCCGGGGAGCTGTTTTTT.